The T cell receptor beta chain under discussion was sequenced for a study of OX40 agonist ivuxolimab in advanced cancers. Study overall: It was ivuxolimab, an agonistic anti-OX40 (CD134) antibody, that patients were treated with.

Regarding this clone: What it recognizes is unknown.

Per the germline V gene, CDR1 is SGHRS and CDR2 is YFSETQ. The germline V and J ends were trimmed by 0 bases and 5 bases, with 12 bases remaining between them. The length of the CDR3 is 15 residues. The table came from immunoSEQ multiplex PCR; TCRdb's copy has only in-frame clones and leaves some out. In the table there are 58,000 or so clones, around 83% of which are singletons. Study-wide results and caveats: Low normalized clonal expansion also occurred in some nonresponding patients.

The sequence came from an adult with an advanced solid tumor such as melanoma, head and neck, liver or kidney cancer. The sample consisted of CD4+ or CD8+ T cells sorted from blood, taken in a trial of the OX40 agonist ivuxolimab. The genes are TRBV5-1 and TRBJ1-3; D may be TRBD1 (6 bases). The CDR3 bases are TGCGCCAGCAGCTTGGCACAGGGCCAAAGAAACACCATATATTTT. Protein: CASSLAQGQRNTIYF.